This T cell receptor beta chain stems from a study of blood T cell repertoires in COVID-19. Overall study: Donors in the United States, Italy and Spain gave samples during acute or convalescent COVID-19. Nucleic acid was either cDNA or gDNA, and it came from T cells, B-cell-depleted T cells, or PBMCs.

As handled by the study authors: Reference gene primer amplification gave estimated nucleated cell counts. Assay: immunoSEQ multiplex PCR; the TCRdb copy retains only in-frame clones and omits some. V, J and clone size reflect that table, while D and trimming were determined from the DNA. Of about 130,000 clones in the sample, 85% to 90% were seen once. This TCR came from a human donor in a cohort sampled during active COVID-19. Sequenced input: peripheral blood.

The CDR3 DNA sequence: TGTGCCAGCAGCAATCGACAGAATCAGCCCCAGCATTTT. It yields the protein CASSNRQNQPQHF. The chain links TRBV7-2 to TRBJ1-5; D might be TRBD1 (5 bases). CDR3 length equals 13 residues. CDR1 is SGHTA and CDR2 is FQGNSA in the germline V gene. Trimming left V 5 bases short and J 4 bases short, with 9 bases between.